Shown below are 27 T cell receptor beta chains from a single sample sequenced in a study of vaccination effects on CD4 cells after COVID-19. Profiling relied on immunoSEQ multiplex PCR, and the TCRdb table lists in-frame clones only, not all of them. The sample contains over 45,000 clones, about three quarters of which appear only once. These TCRs are of unknown antigen specificity. The culture ran for about eleven days before CD4+ T cells were isolated. The specimen comprised CD4+ T cells from PBMCs cultured without peptide, sampled before COVID-19 vaccination. The source is a human donor who received a COVID-19 vaccine.

CDR3 loop: CASSRLAPANTGELFF. The DNA for the CDR3 is TGTGCCAGCAGCCGACTAGCCCCGGCGAACACCGGGGAGCTGTTTTTT. The J gene is TRBJ2-2, the V gene TRBV3-1 (or the pseudogene TRBV3-2); TRBD2 aligns across 7 bases. The CDR3 consists of 16 residues. J lost 0 bases, V lost 4 bases, and 5 bases had no gene match. Germline V gene sequence: CDR1 LGHDT, CDR2 YNNKEL (reference sequence).

J is TRBJ2-1 and V is TRBV15; 9 nucleotides align to TRBD2. The CDR3 covers 16 residues. The V and J ends lost 0 bases and 9 bases, in that order; junction bases with no gene match: 9. Germline CDR1 and CDR2: LNHNV and YYDKDF (reference sequence). CDR3 in amino acids: CATSRDTAGGGGEQFF. The CDR3 nucleotides read TGTGCCACCAGCAGAGACACAGCGGGGGGCGGAGGTGAGCAGTTCTTC.

The V and J genes are TRBV9 and TRBJ1-5, with 7 bases fitting TRBD1. The CDR3 consists of 15 residues. V was clipped by 3 bases and J by 3 bases; unmatched bases: 6. Germline V gene lookup returns CDR1 SGDLS and CDR2 YYNGEE. The CDR3 nucleotides are TGTGCCAGCAGCGCAGACAGGGTTAACAATCAGCCCCAGCATTTT. Protein: CASSADRVNNQPQHF.

The V and J genes are TRBV7-2 and TRBJ1-2; 10 bases are shared with TRBD1. J gave up 4 bases and V 3 bases, and 8 bases lay outside the gene matches. The CDR3 contains 16 residues. CDR1 is SGHTA, CDR2 FQGNSA, per germline. The CDR3 DNA reads as TGTGCCAGCAGCTTGACGGCGACAGGGGGCGGCTATGGCTACACCTTC. Translated: CASSLTATGGGYGYTF.

Written as DNA, the CDR3 is TGTGCCAGCAGTCGACAGCCAGGCACCGGGGAGCTGTTTTTT. Translated, it gives CASSRQPGTGELFF. The chain joins TRBV6-2 or TRBV6-3 to TRBJ2-2; D is perhaps TRBD1 (5 bases). Between the trimmed V and J ends, which lost 5 bases and 4 bases, there was a span of 11 bases. The germline V gene encodes CDR1 MNHEY and CDR2 SVGEGT. The CDR3 runs 14 residues.

This clone was found once. The J gene is TRBJ1-1, the V gene TRBV24-1, with 8 bases that match TRBD1. CDR3 size: 14 residues. J was trimmed by 1 base and V by 7 bases; bases with no gene match: 4. CDR1 and CDR2 (germline): KGHDR, SFDVKD. The CDR3 sequence is CATRSGTGNTEAFF. The CDR3 coding sequence is TGTGCCACCAGGTCCGGGACAGGGAACACTGAAGCTTTCTTT.

The genes are TRBV9 and TRBJ1-5; D remains unclear. The CDR3 totals 15 residues. V was clipped by 0 bases and J by 2 bases, with 9 bases between them. CDR1 and CDR2 from the germline V gene are SGDLS and YYNGEE. CDR3 sequence: CASSVGVTGNQPQHF. The CDR3 nucleotides read TGTGCCAGCAGCGTAGGAGTAACAGGCAATCAGCCCCAGCATTTT.

The J gene is TRBJ1-1, the V gene TRBV29-1, with 9 bases matching TRBD1. Germline V gene lookup returns CDR1 SQVTM and CDR2 ANQGSEA. The junction had 4 bases not matched to a gene; V was cut back by 3 bases and J by 5 bases. CDR3 size: 13 residues. As DNA, the CDR3 is TGCAGCGTTGAGGGACAGGGTGGGACTGAAGCTTTCTTT. This encodes CSVEGQGGTEAFF.

The chain recombines TRBV11-3 with TRBJ2-7; tentative D call: TRBD1 (5 bases). Trimming left V 2 bases short and J 2 bases short, with 13 bases between. Per the germline V gene, CDR1 is SGHNT and CDR2 is YENEEA. CDR3 length: 15 amino acids. CDR3 protein: CASSLRVTVTYEQYV. The CDR3, as DNA: TGTGCCAGCAGCTTACGGGTGACAGTAACCTACGAGCAGTACGTC.

This clone was seen only a few times. This rearrangement joins TRBV5-1 to TRBJ1-3, with TRBD1 matching 10 bases. The ends lost 4 bases at V and 8 bases at J; junction bases unmatched: 3. Germline V CDR1 and CDR2: SGHRS, YFSETQ. CDR3 size: 13 residues. The CDR3 region is CASSGGTGDTIYF. The DNA of the CDR3 is TGCGCCAGCAGCGGGGGGACAGGGGACACCATATATTTT.

CDR3 bases: TGTGCCAGCAGCTTTCAGGGCGCAGATACGCAGTATTTT. This encodes CASSFQGADTQYF. This sequence joins TRBV7-3 and TRBJ2-3; TRBD1 might be the D (5 bases). Per the germline V gene, CDR1 is SGHTA and CDR2 is FQGTGA. The CDR3 consists of 13 residues. The V end lost 3 bases, the J end lost 4 bases, and 8 bases lay between the germline ends. The full variable domain, with the rest looked up from reference TRBV7-3 and TRBJ2-3, is GAGVSQTPSNKVTEKGKYVELRCDPISGHTALYWYRQSLGQGPEFLIYFQGTGAADDSGLPNDRFFAVRPEGSVSTLKIQRTERGDSAVYLCASSFQGADTQYFGPGTRLTVL.

This sequence joins TRBV11-2 and TRBJ2-3; weak D call: TRBD2 (5 bases). The CDR3 is 16 residues long. The germline gives CDR1 SGHAT, CDR2 FQNNGV. The V end lost 0 bases, the J end lost 0 bases, and 10 bases lay between the germline ends. CDR3 loop: CASSLDAGSSTDTQYF. In nucleotides, the CDR3 is TGTGCCAGCAGCTTAGATGCGGGCTCTAGCACAGATACGCAGTATTTT.

The chain employs TRBV7-2 and TRBJ1-2; D possibly corresponds to TRBD1 (6 bases). Germline CDR1 SGHTA, CDR2 FQGNSA. Trimming took off 1 base at V and 7 bases at J, with 19 bases between the two ends. The CDR3 has 16 amino acids. This CDR3 reads CASSLGYLGAGGGYTF. The CDR3 DNA reads as TGTGCCAGCAGCTTAGGGTATCTGGGGGCAGGAGGTGGCTACACCTTC.

The chain uses TRBV20-1 and TRBJ2-1; D gene unclear. Deletions cut 5 bases from V and 2 bases from J, with 4 bases between. The CDR3 is made up of 11 amino acids. Per germline, CDR1 DFQATT and CDR2 SNEGSKA (reference sequence). CDR3 coding DNA: TGCAGTGCTGCCCCCTACAATGAGCAGTTCTTC. Its translation is CSAAPYNEQFF.

This chain connects TRBV3-1 (or the pseudogene TRBV3-2) to TRBJ2-1, with unresolved D. V lost 1 base, J lost 7 bases, and 11 bases lay in between. The CDR3 sequence is 14 residues long. Germline CDR1 LGHDT, CDR2 YNNKEL (reference sequence). As DNA, the CDR3 is TGTGCCAGCAGCCAAGTATTAATGGGAAATGAGCAGTTCTTC. It encodes CASSQVLMGNEQFF.

The chain combines TRBV12-3 or TRBV12-4 with TRBJ1-5, with unresolved D. The V and J ends lost 3 bases and 7 bases respectively, with 7 bases between them. This CDR3 has 12 amino acids. In DNA, the CDR3 is TGTGCCAGCAGTTTTAGTGAGCAGCCCCAGCATTTT. It yields the protein CASSFSEQPQHF.

The V and J genes are TRBV6-5 and TRBJ1-2; D is undetermined. The CDR3 runs 12 residues. From germline, CDR1 is MNHEY and CDR2 SVGAGI. The V end was cut by 10 bases, the J end by 2 bases, with 11 bases between. The CDR3 spells CAIRTGNYGYTF. In DNA form, the CDR3 reads TGTGCCATCCGGACGGGAAACTATGGCTACACCTTC.

V is TRBV2 and J is TRBJ1-2; 7 bases line up with TRBD1. Unmatched junction bases numbered 5, after V lost 3 bases and J lost 4 bases. This CDR3 spans 14 amino acids. Per the germline V gene, CDR1 is SNHLY and CDR2 is FYNNEI. CDR3 nucleotides: TGTGCCAGCAGTGAGGACAGGATCCTCTATGGCTACACCTTC. Its protein is CASSEDRILYGYTF. Full variable domain (rest looked up from reference TRBV2 and TRBJ1-2): EPEVTQTPSHQVTQMGQEVILRCVPISNHLYFYWYRQILGQKVEFLVSFYNNEISEKSEIFDDQFSVERPDGSNFTLKIRSTKLEDSAMYFCASSEDRILYGYTFGSGTRLTVV.

This clone has more than one count but fewer than ten. J is TRBJ2-2 and V is TRBV9; D is ambiguous. CDR1 is SGDLS and CDR2 is YYNGEE in the germline V gene. Trimming took 3 bases from V and 7 from J, leaving 13 bases between them. CDR3 size: 14 residues. CDR3 sequence reads: CASSADPSYGELFF. For the CDR3, the DNA is TGTGCCAGCAGCGCGGACCCTTCGTACGGGGAGCTGTTTTTT. Combining the CDR3 with reference TRBV9 and TRBJ2-2 gives the whole variable domain DSGVTQTPKHLITATGQRVTLRCSPRSGDLSVYWYQQSLDQGLQFLIQYYNGEERAKGNILERFSAQQFPDLHSELNLSSLELGDSALYFCASSADPSYGELFFGEGSRLTVL.

In its sample, this clone was seen once. The rearrangement joins TRBV4-1 to TRBJ2-5, with D unresolved. CDR1 and CDR2 (germline): MGHRA, YSYEKL. V shed 1 base and J shed 5 bases, with 11 bases lying between them. The CDR3 consists of 14 residues. The DNA for the CDR3 is TGCGCCAGCAGCCAAGCGTGGACGTCGGAGACCCAGTACTTC. It is translated as CASSQAWTSETQYF.

This clone occurred a few times. The genes are TRBV7-9 and TRBJ1-4; D unclear. CDR1 is SEHNR, CDR2 FQNEAQ, per germline (reference sequence). This CDR3 is built from 12 residues. The V end was cut by 5 bases, the J end by 6 bases, with 7 bases between. CDR3 in amino acids: CASSQTDEKLFF. The DNA for the CDR3 is TGTGCCAGCAGCCAGACGGATGAAAAACTGTTTTTT. The full variable domain, its missing parts supplied by reference TRBV7-9 and TRBJ1-4, is DTGVSQNPRHKITKRGQNVTFRCDPISEHNRLYWYRQTLGQGPEFLTYFQNEAQLEKSRLLSDRFSAERPKGSFSTLEIQRTEQGDSAMYLCASSQTDEKLFFGSGTQLSVL.

This clone has just one count. V is TRBV18 and J is TRBJ2-5; 8 bases match TRBD1. With 8 bases clipped from V and 4 bases from J, the junction kept 6 bases outside the gene matches. The CDR3 has 13 residues. Per the germline V gene, CDR1 is KGHSH and CDR2 is LQKENI. Written as DNA, the CDR3 is TGTGCCAGCGCGCAGGGGGCTGGAGAGACCCAGTACTTC. Residues: CASAQGAGETQYF. Variable domain in full (rest from reference TRBV18 and TRBJ2-5): NAGVMQNPRHLVRRRGQEARLRCSPMKGHSHVYWYRQLPEEGLKFMVYLQKENIIDESGMPKERFSAEFPKEGPSILRIQQVVRGDSAAYFCASAQGAGETQYFGPGTRLLVL.

The chain has TRBV6-5 and TRBJ1-5; D possibly corresponds to TRBD1 (6 bases). The V end lost 6 bases, the J end lost 1 base, and 13 bases lay between the germline ends. The CDR3 contains 15 residues. Germline V gives CDR1 MNHEY, CDR2 SVGAGI. The CDR3: CASRPPGQSNQPQHF. The CDR3 coding sequence is TGTGCCAGCAGGCCGCCGGGACAAAGCAATCAGCCCCAGCATTTT.

This clone showed up just once. This chain uses TRBV29-1 with TRBJ2-3, with 9 bases matching TRBD2. V dropped 7 bases and J dropped 2; count of bases not matched to a gene: 4. The V gene's germline CDR1 is SQVTM and CDR2 ANQGSEA. The CDR3 sequence is 13 residues long. The CDR3 loop is CSGRLAVTDTQYF. The CDR3 DNA is TGCAGCGGAAGACTAGCGGTCACAGATACGCAGTATTTT.

This clone was seen only a few times. The chain uses TRBV6-2 or TRBV6-3 and TRBJ1-5; no reliable D call. The ends were cut back, 4 bases at V and 3 bases at J, with 10 bases in the middle. The CDR3 contains 14 residues. Germline V CDR1 and CDR2: MNHEY, SVGEGT. CDR3 coding DNA: TGTGCCAGCAGTTGGGGAGGGCACAATCAGCCCCAGCATTTT. It is translated as CASSWGGHNQPQHF.

V is TRBV5-1 and J is TRBJ2-5; the D gene is possibly TRBD2 (7 bases). Trimming shortened V by 4 bases and J by 5 bases, and 18 bases separated the two germline ends. CDR1 SGHRS and CDR2 YFSETQ come from the germline V gene. This CDR3 contains 15 residues. CDR3 in amino acids: CASSDGGGGPETQYF. For the CDR3, the DNA is TGCGCCAGCAGCGACGGAGGGGGGGGGCCGGAGACCCAGTACTTC.

The V gene is TRBV2, the J gene TRBJ1-5, with a tentative D call TRBD1 (5 bases). This CDR3 contains 14 residues. Trimming shortened V by 6 bases and J by 2 bases, and 11 bases separated the two germline ends. Germline-derived CDR1 and CDR2 are SNHLY and FYNNEI. CDR3 region: CASSRIGGNQPQHF. In DNA, the CDR3 is TGTGCCAGCAGCCGGATAGGGGGCAATCAGCCCCAGCATTTT.